The 13 T cell receptor beta chains listed next were all sequenced from one sample in a study of T cell responses to AZD1222 COVID-19 vaccine. Repertoires were generated with immunoSEQ multiplex PCR, while TCRdb's copy carries only in-frame clones and drops some. The profile shows some 120,000 clones, 70% to 90% of them singletons. Sequenced here: peripheral blood, sampled on day 0 of MenACWY control vaccination. Receptor source: an adult in good health.

The genes are TRBV28 and TRBJ1-4, with TRBD1 identical over 9 bases. This CDR3 spans 14 amino acids. The ends lost 8 bases at V and 1 base at J; junction bases unmatched: 2. CDR1 is MDHEN, CDR2 SYDVKM, per germline. CDR3 DNA sequence: TGTGCCAGCGCGACAGGGGGAACTAATGAAAAACTGTTTTTT. Its translation is CASATGGTNEKLFF.

The gene calls are TRBV3-1 (or the pseudogene TRBV3-2) and TRBJ2-7, with a tentative D call TRBD2 (6 bases). Per the germline V gene, CDR1 is LGHDT and CDR2 is YNNKEL (reference sequence). This CDR3 is 14 amino acids long. V was shortened by 1 base and J by 6 bases, with 13 bases between the two germline ends. The CDR3 nucleotides read TGTGCCAGCAGCCAAGTGGCCGCCGGGGGCGAGCAGTACTTC. Its protein product is CASSQVAAGGEQYF.

The chain is built from TRBV5-1 and TRBJ2-1; D may be TRBD1 (5 bases). CDR1 is SGHRS and CDR2 is YFSETQ in the germline V gene. The CDR3 consists of 13 residues. V was clipped by 0 bases and J by 15 bases, with 16 bases between them. CDR3 sequence (DNA): TGCGCCAGCAGCTTGGAAGGGGCGAGCCTTCCGTTCTTC. This codes for CASSLEGASLPFF.

The chain carries TRBV19 and TRBJ1-4; D perhaps matches TRBD1 (5 bases). V shed 0 bases and J shed 7 bases, with 9 bases lying between them. The CDR3 runs 14 residues. The germline gives CDR1 LNHDA, CDR2 SQIVND (reference sequence). The CDR3 is CASSIDSGTEKLFF. In DNA, the CDR3 is TGTGCCAGTAGTATAGATTCCGGGACTGAAAAACTGTTTTTT.

The chain has TRBV9 and TRBJ1-5; maybe TRBD1 (5 bases). The CDR3 is 14 residues long. Germline values: CDR1 SGDLS, CDR2 YYNGEE. The V gene lost 0 bases and the J gene lost 5 bases, with 9 bases spanning the gap. The CDR3 protein is CASSVGQTDQPQHF. The CDR3 nucleotides read TGTGCCAGCAGCGTAGGACAGACAGATCAGCCCCAGCATTTT. Using reference TRBV9 and TRBJ1-5 for the parts outside the CDR3, the full variable domain is DSGVTQTPKHLITATGQRVTLRCSPRSGDLSVYWYQQSLDQGLQFLIQYYNGEERAKGNILERFSAQQFPDLHSELNLSSLELGDSALYFCASSVGQTDQPQHFGDGTRLSIL.

V is TRBV4-2 and J is TRBJ1-1; D is unresolved. CDR3 length: 13 residues. V lost 0 bases and J lost 2, with 4 bases in between. Germline V lookup: CDR1 LGHNA, CDR2 YNFKEQ. CDR3 sequence: CASSQDRNTEAFF. The CDR3 DNA follows: TGTGCCAGCAGCCAAGATCGAAACACTGAAGCTTTCTTT.

The V call is TRBV4-3, the J call TRBJ1-2; D not certain. The CDR3 contains 13 residues. Trimming took off 4 bases at V and 0 bases at J, with 6 bases between the two ends. The germline V gene encodes CDR1 LGHNA and CDR2 YSLEER. The CDR3 nucleotides read TGCGCCAGCAGCCCGGCAGCTAACTATGGCTACACCTTC. It encodes CASSPAANYGYTF.

The sample holds a few counts of this clone. The chain employs TRBV7-2 and TRBJ2-3; D might be TRBD2 (5 bases). With 3 bases removed from V and 4 bases from J, the gap between germline ends came to 8 bases. This CDR3 is built from 13 residues. CDR1 and CDR2 (germline): SGHTA, FQGNSA. The CDR3 protein is CASSLLGADTQYF. In DNA form, the CDR3 reads TGTGCCAGCAGCTTGTTGGGAGCAGATACGCAGTATTTT. The full variable domain, with the rest looked up from reference TRBV7-2 and TRBJ2-3, is GAGVSQSPSNKVTEKGKDVELRCDPISGHTALYWYRQSLGQGLEFLIYFQGNSAPDKSGLPSDRFSAERTGGSVSTLTIQRTQQEDSAVYLCASSLLGADTQYFGPGTRLTVL.

The chain links TRBV27 to TRBJ1-2; D is ambiguous. Trimming left V 3 bases short and J 0 bases short, with 11 bases between. CDR3 length: 15 amino acids. CDR1 MNHEY and CDR2 SMNVEV come from the germline V gene (reference sequence). CDR3 amino acids: CASSFIPLANYGYTF. CDR3 coding DNA: TGTGCCAGCAGTTTCATTCCCCTCGCTAACTATGGCTACACCTTC.

The chain couples TRBV4-1 to TRBJ2-7; 7 bases are a match to TRBD1. V dropped 1 base and J dropped 9; count of bases not matched to a gene: 24. CDR3 length: 19 amino acids. The germline CDR1 and CDR2 sequences are MGHRA and YSYEKL. CDR3 in amino acids: CASSQGGGRSPYEQRRQYF. The CDR3 nucleotides are TGCGCCAGCAGCCAAGGAGGGGGCCGTTCCCCTTACGAGCAGCGGAGGCAGTACTTC.

V usage is TRBV9 and J usage is TRBJ1-6; D not certain. Germline lookup yields CDR1 SGDLS and CDR2 YYNGEE. This CDR3 spans 15 amino acids. The ends were cut back, 4 bases at V and 9 bases at J, with 17 bases in the middle. The CDR3 sequence is CASSPQASEISPLHF. In nucleotides, the CDR3 is TGTGCCAGCAGCCCGCAGGCTTCTGAAATTTCACCCCTCCACTTT.

The V gene is TRBV6-5, the J gene TRBJ1-1; 9 bases agree with TRBD1. The CDR3 length is 14 residues. Unmatched junction bases numbered 5, after V lost 1 base and J lost 8 bases. Germline CDR1 reads MNHEY; CDR2 reads SVGAGI. The CDR3 DNA sequence: TGTGCCAGCAGTTACTATATGGGACAGGGAGAAGCTTTCTTT. This sequence encodes CASSYYMGQGEAFF.

The V gene is TRBV5-5, the J gene TRBJ1-1; possible D gene TRBD1, 5 bases. From germline, CDR1 is SGHKS and CDR2 YYEKEE (reference sequence). The CDR3 spans 14 residues. The V gene lost 4 bases and the J gene lost 0 bases, with 10 bases spanning the gap. CDR3 bases: TGTGCCAGCAGCGGAGGCAGGGTGAACACTGAAGCTTTCTTT. It translates to CASSGGRVNTEAFF.